This TCR beta chain is from a study of blood T cell repertoires in COVID-19. Only one count was recorded for this clone. Germline assignment: CDR1 MGHRA and CDR2 YSYEKL. V shed 3 bases, J shed 5 bases, and the junction held 10 bases outside the gene matches. The length of the CDR3 is 16 residues. As handled by the study authors: Quantification of nucleated cells was approximated via reference gene primer amplification. Sequenced by immunoSEQ multiplex PCR; TCRdb stores in-frame clones only, minus some. That table supplies the V and J calls and clone size; D and trimming were determined from the DNA. The table has some 50,000 clones, roughly 85% seen once.

J is TRBJ1-2 and V is TRBV4-1, with TRBD1 identical over 9 bases. Sequenced: peripheral blood. The source is an elderly man with acute or convalescent COVID-19. The CDR3: CASSQIRTGVGYGYTF. The CDR3 DNA reads as TGCGCCAGCAGCCAGATTCGGACAGGGGTCGGTTATGGCTACACCTTC.